The present entry profiles one T cell receptor beta chain with its context. Its antigen is as yet unknown. The germline CDR1 and CDR2 sequences are MNHEY and SVGEGT. This CDR3 comprises 16 residues. With V trimmed by 6 bases and J by 0 bases, 5 bases remained unmatched. The sample is drawn from a study of T cell repertoires in cytomegalovirus infection. Study summary: HLA-B-restricted CMV epitopes that are well studied were used alongside recently identified HLA-C-restricted ones. Indications came from public TCR beta signatures; they pointed to CMV infection and to a matching HLA type. The study, taken as a whole, reports: There were HLA-C-restricted CMV-specific TCR beta clonotypes dominating the ex vivo response. Frequencies of public TCR beta families were cumulated, and this identified carriers of CMV plus the relevant HLA.

MiXCR, run by TCRdb on the reads, gives a single entry per CDR3 protein. The table shows roughly 500,000 distinct CDR3 sequences, with 30% to 40% occurring only once. Sample: cultured PBMCs, taken from culture after CMV antigen stimulation. The chain employs TRBV6-2 or TRBV6-3 and TRBJ2-3, with 11 bases matching TRBD2. The source of this sequence is a human donor in good health (CMV status not recorded). Some clones in this sample may be carry-over from other donors' samples. CDR3 residues: CASRFLAGGSTDTQYF. The CDR3 DNA reads TGTGCCAGCAGGTTCTTAGCGGGAGGGAGCACAGATACGCAGTATTTT.